The 3 T cell receptor beta chains below were found in one sample sequenced in a study of metastatic and nonmetastatic thyroid tumors. TCRdb re-called the PCR reads via MiXCR. This sample yields 20,000 to 25,000 clones, of which 15% to 19% are seen a single time; under 20% belongs to the top ten. No treatment of any kind had been given to any patient before thyroid surgery. The sequenced sample was blood. These receptors came from a female donor with papillary thyroid cancer or a benign thyroid nodule (not recorded which). Some clones in this sample may be carry-over from other donors' samples.

To note about this clone: The sample holds other DNA sequences that translate to the same CDR3. V usage is TRBV3-1 and J usage is TRBJ2-3, with 16 positions matching TRBD2. V was clipped by 3 bases and J by 5 bases; unmatched bases: 2. Germline CDR1 reads LGHDT; CDR2 reads YNNKEL (reference sequence). This CDR3 comprises 16 residues. This chain's CDR3 is CASSQGLAGGIDTQYF. The CDR3 region has the DNA TGTGCCAGCAGCCAGGGACTAGCGGGGGGGATAGATACGCAGTATTTT.

In this sample, this clone turned up many times. This chain links TRBV5-1 with TRBJ1-1, with D perhaps matching TRBD1 (5 bases). Germline values: CDR1 SGHRS, CDR2 YFSETQ. V lost 0 bases and J lost 7, with 7 bases in between. This CDR3 spans 12 amino acids. The CDR3 sequence is CASSLGQGEAFF. The CDR3 region has the DNA TGCGCCAGCAGCTTGGGGCAGGGTGAAGCTTTCTTT.

In this sample, this clone turned up many times. The chain couples TRBV30 to TRBJ1-5, with D possibly matching TRBD1 (5 bases). Germline values: CDR1 GTSNPN, CDR2 SVGIG (reference sequence). V lost 2 bases to trimming and J lost 8 bases, with 13 bases between them. CDR3 size: 13 residues. CDR3 sequence: CAWSWGPGEPQHF. The CDR3 coding sequence is TGTGCCTGGAGTTGGGGACCGGGAGAGCCCCAGCATTTT.